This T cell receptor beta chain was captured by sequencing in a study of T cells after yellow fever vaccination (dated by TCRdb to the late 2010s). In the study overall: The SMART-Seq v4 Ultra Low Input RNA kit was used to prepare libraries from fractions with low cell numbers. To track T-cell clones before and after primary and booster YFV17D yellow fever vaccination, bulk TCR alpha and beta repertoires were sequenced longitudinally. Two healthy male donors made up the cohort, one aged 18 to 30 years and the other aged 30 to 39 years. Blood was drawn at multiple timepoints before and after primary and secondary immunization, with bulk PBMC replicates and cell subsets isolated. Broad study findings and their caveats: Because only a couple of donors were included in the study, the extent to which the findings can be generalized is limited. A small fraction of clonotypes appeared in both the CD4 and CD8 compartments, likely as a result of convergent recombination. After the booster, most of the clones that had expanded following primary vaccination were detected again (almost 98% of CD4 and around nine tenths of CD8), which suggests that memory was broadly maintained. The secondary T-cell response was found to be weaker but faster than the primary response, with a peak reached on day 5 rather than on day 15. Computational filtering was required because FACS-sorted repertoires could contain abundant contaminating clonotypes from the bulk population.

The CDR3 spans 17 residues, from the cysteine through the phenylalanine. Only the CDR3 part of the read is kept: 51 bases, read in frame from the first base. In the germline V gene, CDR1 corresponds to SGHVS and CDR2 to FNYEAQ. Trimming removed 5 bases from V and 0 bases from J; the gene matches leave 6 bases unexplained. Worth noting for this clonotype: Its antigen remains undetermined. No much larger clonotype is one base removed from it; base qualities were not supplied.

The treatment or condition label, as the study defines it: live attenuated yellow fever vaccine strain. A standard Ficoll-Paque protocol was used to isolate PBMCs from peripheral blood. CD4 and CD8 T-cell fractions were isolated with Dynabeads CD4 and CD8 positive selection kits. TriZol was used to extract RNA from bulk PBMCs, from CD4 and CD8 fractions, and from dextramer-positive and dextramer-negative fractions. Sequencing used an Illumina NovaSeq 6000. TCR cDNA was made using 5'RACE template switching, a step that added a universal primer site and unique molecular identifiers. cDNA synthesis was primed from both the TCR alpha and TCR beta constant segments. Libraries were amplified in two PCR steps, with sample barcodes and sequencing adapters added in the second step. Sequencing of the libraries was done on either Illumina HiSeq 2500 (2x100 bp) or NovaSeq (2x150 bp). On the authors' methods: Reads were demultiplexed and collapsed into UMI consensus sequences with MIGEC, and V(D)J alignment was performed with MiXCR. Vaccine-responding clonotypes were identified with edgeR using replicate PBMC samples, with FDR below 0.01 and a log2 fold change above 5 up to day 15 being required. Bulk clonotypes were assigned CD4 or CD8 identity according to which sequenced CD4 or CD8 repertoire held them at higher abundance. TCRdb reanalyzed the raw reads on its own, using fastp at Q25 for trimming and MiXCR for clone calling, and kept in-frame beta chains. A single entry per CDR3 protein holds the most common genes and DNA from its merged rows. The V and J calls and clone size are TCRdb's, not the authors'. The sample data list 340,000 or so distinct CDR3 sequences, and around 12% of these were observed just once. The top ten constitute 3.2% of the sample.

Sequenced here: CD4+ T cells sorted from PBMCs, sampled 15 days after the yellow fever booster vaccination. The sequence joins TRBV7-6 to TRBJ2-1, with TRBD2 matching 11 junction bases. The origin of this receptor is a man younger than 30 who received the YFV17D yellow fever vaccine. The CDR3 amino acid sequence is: CASSDETSGNSYNEQFF. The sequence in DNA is TGTGCCAGCAGCGACGAGACTAGCGGGAACTCCTACAATGAGCAGTTCTTC.